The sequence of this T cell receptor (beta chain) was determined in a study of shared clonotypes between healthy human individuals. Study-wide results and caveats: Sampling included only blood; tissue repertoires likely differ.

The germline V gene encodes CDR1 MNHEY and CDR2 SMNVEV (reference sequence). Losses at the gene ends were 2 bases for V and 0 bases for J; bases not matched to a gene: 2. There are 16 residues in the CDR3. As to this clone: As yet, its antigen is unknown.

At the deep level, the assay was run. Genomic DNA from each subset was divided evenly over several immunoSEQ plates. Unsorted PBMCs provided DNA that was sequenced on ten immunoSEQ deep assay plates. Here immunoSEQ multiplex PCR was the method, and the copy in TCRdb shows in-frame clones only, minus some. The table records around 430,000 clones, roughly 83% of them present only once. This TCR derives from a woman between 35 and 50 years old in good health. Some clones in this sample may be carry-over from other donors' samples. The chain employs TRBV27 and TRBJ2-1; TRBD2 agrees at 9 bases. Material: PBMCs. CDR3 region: CASSLLAGRSYNEQFF. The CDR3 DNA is TGTGCCAGCAGTTTACTAGCGGGACGCTCCTACAATGAGCAGTTCTTC.